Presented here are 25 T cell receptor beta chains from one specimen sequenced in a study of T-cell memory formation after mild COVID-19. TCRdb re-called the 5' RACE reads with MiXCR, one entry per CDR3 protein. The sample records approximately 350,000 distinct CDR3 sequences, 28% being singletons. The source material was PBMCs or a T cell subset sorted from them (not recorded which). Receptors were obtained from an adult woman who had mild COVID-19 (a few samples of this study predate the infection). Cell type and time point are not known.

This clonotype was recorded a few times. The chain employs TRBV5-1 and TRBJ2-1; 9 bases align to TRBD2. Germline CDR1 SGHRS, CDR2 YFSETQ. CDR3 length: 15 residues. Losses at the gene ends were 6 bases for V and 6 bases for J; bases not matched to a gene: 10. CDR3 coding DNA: TGCGCCAGCACCGAGGGACTAGCAGGTTCCAATGAGCAGTTCTTC. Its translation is CASTEGLAGSNEQFF.

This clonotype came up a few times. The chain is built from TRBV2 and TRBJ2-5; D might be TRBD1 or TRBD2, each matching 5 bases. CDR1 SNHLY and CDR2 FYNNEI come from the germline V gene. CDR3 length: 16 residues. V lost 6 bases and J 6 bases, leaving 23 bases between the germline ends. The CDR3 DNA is TGTGCCAGCAGCGAGAGGGGCCTCGCGGTAGGGAAGACCCAGTACTTC. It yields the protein CASSERGLAVGKTQYF.

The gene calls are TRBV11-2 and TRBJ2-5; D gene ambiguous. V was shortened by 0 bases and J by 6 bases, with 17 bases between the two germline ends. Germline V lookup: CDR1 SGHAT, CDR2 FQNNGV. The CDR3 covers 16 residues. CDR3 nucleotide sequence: TGTGCCAGCAGCTTAGATTTGGGCGGTTTCGGAAAGACCCAGTACTTC. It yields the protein CASSLDLGGFGKTQYF.

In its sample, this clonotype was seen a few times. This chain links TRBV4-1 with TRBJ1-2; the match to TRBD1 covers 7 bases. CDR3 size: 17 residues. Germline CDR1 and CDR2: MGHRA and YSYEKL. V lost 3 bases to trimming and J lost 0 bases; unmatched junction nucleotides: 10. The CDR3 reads CASSQGSSGQSNYGYTF. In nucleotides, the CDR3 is TGCGCCAGCAGCCAGGGTTCATCGGGACAGTCTAACTATGGCTACACCTTC.

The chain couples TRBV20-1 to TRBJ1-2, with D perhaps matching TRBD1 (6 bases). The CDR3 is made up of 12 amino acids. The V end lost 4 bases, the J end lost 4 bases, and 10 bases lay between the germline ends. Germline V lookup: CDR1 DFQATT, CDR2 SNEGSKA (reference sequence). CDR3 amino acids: CSATLQGYGYTF. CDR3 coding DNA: TGCAGTGCTACCCTACAGGGCTATGGCTACACCTTC.

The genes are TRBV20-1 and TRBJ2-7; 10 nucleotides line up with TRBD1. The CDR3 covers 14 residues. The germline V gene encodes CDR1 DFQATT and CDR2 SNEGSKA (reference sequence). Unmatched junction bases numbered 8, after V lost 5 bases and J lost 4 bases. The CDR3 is CSAESRDRGYEQYF. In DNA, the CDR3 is TGCAGTGCTGAGAGCCGGGACAGGGGATACGAGCAGTACTTC.

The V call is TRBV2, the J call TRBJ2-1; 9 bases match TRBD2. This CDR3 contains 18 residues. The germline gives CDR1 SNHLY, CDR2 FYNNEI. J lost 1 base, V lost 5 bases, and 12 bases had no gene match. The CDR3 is CASSLPREGTWSYNEQFF. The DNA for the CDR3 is TGTGCCAGCAGTCTCCCGCGGGAGGGCACGTGGTCCTACAATGAGCAGTTCTTC.

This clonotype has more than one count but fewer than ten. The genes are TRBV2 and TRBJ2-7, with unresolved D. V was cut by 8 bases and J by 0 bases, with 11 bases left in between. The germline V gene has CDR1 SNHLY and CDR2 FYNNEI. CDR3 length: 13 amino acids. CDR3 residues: CASDTRGSYEQYF. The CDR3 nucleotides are TGTGCCAGCGACACCAGAGGCTCCTACGAGCAGTACTTC.

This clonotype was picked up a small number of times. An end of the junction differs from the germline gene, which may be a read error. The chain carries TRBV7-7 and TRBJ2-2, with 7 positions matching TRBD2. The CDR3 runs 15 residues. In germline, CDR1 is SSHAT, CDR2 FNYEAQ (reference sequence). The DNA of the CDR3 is TGTGCTAGCAGCTTTGCGGGAGAATACACCGGGGAGCTGTTTTTT. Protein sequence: CASSFAGEYTGELFF.

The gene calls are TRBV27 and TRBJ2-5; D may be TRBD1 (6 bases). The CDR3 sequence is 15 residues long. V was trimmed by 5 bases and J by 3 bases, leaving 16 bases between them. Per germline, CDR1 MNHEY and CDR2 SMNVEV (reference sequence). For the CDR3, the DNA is TGTGCCAGCAGTCAACAGGGTACCCGGAAAGAGACCCAGTACTTC. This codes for CASSQQGTRKETQYF.

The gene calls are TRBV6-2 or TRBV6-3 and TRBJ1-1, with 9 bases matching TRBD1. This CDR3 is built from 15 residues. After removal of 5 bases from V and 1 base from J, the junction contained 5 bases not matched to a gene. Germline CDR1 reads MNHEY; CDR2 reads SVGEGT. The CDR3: CASSLTGGPNTEAFF. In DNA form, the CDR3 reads TGTGCCAGCAGTCTGACAGGGGGTCCGAACACTGAAGCTTTCTTT.

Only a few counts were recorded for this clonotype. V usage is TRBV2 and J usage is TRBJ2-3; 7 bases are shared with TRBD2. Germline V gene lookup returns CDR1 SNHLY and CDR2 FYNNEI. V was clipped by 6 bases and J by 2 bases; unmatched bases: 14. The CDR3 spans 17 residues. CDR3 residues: CASRPRRQRDYTDTQYF. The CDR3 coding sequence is TGTGCCAGCAGGCCCCGGCGACAGCGGGACTACACAGATACGCAGTATTTT.

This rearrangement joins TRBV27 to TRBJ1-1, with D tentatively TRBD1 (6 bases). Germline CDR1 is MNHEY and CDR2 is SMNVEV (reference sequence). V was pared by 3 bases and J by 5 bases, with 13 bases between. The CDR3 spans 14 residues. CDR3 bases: TGTGCCAGCAGTTTCTGGGGGCGGGATACTGAAGCTTTCTTT. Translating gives CASSFWGRDTEAFF.

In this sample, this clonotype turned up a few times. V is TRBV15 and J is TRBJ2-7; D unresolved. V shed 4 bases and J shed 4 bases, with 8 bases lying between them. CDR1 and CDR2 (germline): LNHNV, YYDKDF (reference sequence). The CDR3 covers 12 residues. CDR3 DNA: TGTGCCACCAGCAAGACTGGTTACGAGCAGTACTTC. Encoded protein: CATSKTGYEQYF.

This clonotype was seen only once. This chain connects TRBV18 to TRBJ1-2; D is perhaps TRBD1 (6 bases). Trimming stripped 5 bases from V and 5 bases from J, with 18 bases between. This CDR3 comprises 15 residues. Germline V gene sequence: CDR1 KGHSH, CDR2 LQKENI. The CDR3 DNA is TGTGCCAGCTCAACGAATGGGGTACAGGGTTATGGCTACACCTTC. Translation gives CASSTNGVQGYGYTF.

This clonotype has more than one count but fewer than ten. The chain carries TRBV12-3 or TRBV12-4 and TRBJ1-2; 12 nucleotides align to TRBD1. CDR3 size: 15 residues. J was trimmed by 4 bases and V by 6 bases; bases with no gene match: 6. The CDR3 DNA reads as TGTGCCAGCAGCTCGGGACAGGGGGCGGTCTATGGCTACACCTTC. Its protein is CASSSGQGAVYGYTF.

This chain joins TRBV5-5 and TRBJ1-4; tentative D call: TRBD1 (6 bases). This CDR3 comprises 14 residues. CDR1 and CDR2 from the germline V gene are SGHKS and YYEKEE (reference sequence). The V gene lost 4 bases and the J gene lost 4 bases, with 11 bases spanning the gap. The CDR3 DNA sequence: TGTGCCAGCAGCCAGGGACACCGTAATGAAAAACTGTTTTTT. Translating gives CASSQGHRNEKLFF.

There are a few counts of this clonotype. The CDR3 DNA is TGTGCCAGCAGTATCGGGACTAGCGGTTACAATGAGCAGTTCTTC. It codes for CASSIGTSGYNEQFF. The V gene is TRBV2, the J gene TRBJ2-1, with TRBD2 matching 11 bases. The CDR3 loop spans 15 amino acids. In germline, CDR1 is SNHLY, CDR2 FYNNEI. V gave up 5 bases and J gave up 4 bases; unmatched junction bases: 4.

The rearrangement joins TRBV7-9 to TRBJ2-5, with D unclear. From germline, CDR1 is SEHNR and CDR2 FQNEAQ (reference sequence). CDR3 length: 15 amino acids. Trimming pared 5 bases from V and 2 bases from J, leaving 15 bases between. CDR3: CASSPAGRAQETQYF. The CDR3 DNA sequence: TGTGCCAGCAGCCCGGCCGGTCGGGCGCAAGAGACCCAGTACTTC.

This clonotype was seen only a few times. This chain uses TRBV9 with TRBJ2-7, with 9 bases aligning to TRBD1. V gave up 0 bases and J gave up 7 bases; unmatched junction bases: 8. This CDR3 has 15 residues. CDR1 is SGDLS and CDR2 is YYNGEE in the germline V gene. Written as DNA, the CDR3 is TGTGCCAGCAGCGTAGTGGGGACAGGGTCGGCGGAGCAGTACTTC. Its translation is CASSVVGTGSAEQYF.

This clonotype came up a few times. The CDR3 region is CASSPGGRSYNEQFF. In nucleotides, the CDR3 is TGTGCCAGCAGCCCGGGGGGTCGATCCTACAATGAGCAGTTCTTC. The chain joins TRBV9 to TRBJ2-1; 7 nucleotides line up with TRBD2. The CDR3 length is 15 residues. J lost 1 base, V lost 4 bases, and 5 bases had no gene match. CDR1 is SGDLS, CDR2 YYNGEE, per germline.

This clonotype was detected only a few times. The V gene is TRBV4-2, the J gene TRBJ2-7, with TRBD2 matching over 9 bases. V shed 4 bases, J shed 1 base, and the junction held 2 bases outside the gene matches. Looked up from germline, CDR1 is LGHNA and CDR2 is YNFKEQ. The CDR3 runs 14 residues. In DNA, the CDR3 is TGTGCCAGCAGCCGAAGCGGGGGGTCCTACGAGCAGTACTTC. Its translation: CASSRSGGSYEQYF.

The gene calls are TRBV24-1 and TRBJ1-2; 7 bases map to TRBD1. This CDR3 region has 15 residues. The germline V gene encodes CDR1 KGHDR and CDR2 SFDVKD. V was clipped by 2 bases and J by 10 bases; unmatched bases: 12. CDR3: CATSDSTGASDDYTF. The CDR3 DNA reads TGTGCCACCAGTGATTCCACAGGGGCCTCCGACGACTACACCTTC.

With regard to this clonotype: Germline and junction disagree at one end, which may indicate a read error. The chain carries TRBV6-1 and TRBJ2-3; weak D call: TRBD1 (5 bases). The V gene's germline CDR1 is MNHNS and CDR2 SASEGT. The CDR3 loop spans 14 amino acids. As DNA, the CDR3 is TGTGCCAGCAGGGAAGACAGCTACACAGATACGCAGTATTTT. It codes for CASREDSYTDTQYF.

The CDR3 is CATSRDPGAGSTFNYGYTF. The CDR3 region has the DNA TGTGCCACCAGCAGAGATCCCGGGGCAGGTTCGACTTTTAACTATGGCTACACCTTC. The rearrangement uses TRBV15 and TRBJ1-2, with a weak D call TRBD1 (5 bases). The CDR3 totals 19 residues. The germline V gene has CDR1 LNHNV and CDR2 YYDKDF (reference sequence). The V gene lost 0 bases and the J gene lost 1 base, with 21 bases spanning the gap.